A single sample gave rise to the 19 T cell receptor beta chains below, sequenced in a study of T cells after yellow fever vaccination. TCRdb independently ran MiXCR on the 5' RACE reads; one entry per CDR3 protein. The sample yields under 25,000 distinct CDR3 sequences, 4% to 6% seen once. The sample consisted of PBMCs, either bulk or a sorted T-cell subset (CD4+, CD8+, memory, or dextramer-sorted; not recorded which), taken approximately 47 days after the first yellow fever vaccination. The receptors originated from a man aged 18 to 29 who received the YFV17D yellow fever vaccine.

There are many counts of this clonotype. This chain joins TRBV18 and TRBJ1-1, with no clear D. This CDR3 is 15 amino acids long. Germline V gene data show CDR1 as KGHSH and CDR2 as LQKENI. V dropped 2 bases and J dropped 8 bases, with 18 bases sitting between them. CDR3 coding DNA: TGTGCCAGCTCACCAAATTCAAATGTGAGAGGAGAAGCTTTCTTT. Amino acids: CASSPNSNVRGEAFF. The full variable domain, in which reference TRBV18 and TRBJ1-1 provide the parts outside the CDR3, is NAGVMQNPRHLVRRRGQEARLRCSPMKGHSHVYWYRQLPEEGLKFMVYLQKENIIDESGMPKERFSAEFPKEGPSILRIQQVVRGDSAAYFCASSPNSNVRGEAFFGQGTRLTVV.

This clonotype has a count of ten or more. This sequence joins TRBV18 and TRBJ1-6; TRBD1 might be the D (5 bases). CDR1 and CDR2 (germline): KGHSH, LQKENI. The V gene lost 3 bases and the J gene lost 5 bases, with 23 bases spanning the gap. The CDR3 runs 19 residues. CDR3 residues: CASSPTAWDGRSDNSPLHF. Here the CDR3 DNA reads TGTGCCAGCTCACCGACCGCTTGGGACGGGCGATCGGATAATTCACCCCTCCACTTT.

This clonotype was counted many times. This chain uses TRBV11-1 with TRBJ2-3, with TRBD2 matching 8 bases. From germline, CDR1 is SGHAT and CDR2 FQDESV (reference sequence). J gave up 4 bases and V 5 bases, and 5 bases lay outside the gene matches. The CDR3 loop spans 14 amino acids. DNA for the CDR3: TGTGCCAGCAGCCCCGGGGGGGCCCCAGATACGCAGTATTTT. Its translation is CASSPGGAPDTQYF.

This clonotype was detected many times. The chain employs TRBV30 and TRBJ2-2; 8 positions match TRBD1. Germline V gene lookup returns CDR1 GTSNPN and CDR2 SVGIG (reference sequence). CDR3 size: 16 residues. The V and J ends lost 0 bases and 2 bases, in that order; junction bases with no gene match: 5. The CDR3: CAWSVIGQGNTGELFF. DNA for the CDR3: TGTGCCTGGAGTGTAATTGGACAGGGCAACACCGGGGAGCTGTTTTTT. The full variable domain, in which reference TRBV30 and TRBJ2-2 provide the parts outside the CDR3, is SQTIHQWPATLVQPVGSPLSLECTVEGTSNPNLYWYRQAAGRGLQLLFYSVGIGQISSEVPQNLSASRPQDRQFILSSKKLLLSDSGFYLCAWSVIGQGNTGELFFGEGSRLTVL.

This clonotype was counted ten times or more. V usage is TRBV5-1 and J usage is TRBJ2-2, with no clear D. Germline V gives CDR1 SGHRS, CDR2 YFSETQ. Trimming removed 3 bases at V and 5 bases at J, with 8 bases between. This CDR3 spans 13 amino acids. CDR3 loop: CASSSTLTGELFF. CDR3 DNA: TGCGCCAGCAGCTCCACTTTGACCGGGGAGCTGTTTTTT.

This clonotype was seen at least ten times. The rearrangement links TRBV3-1 to TRBJ2-2; D is possibly TRBD2 (5 bases). Trimming took 1 base from V and 6 from J, leaving 12 bases between them. There are 15 residues in the CDR3. Per germline, CDR1 LGHDT and CDR2 YNNKEL (reference sequence). Here the CDR3 reads CASSQVSLAAGELFF. DNA for the CDR3: TGTGCCAGCAGCCAAGTTAGTCTAGCCGCCGGGGAGCTGTTTTTT.

In this sample, this clonotype turned up many times. The V and J genes are TRBV7-2 and TRBJ2-7; possibly TRBD1 for D (5 bases). Trimming shortened V by 1 base and J by 2 bases, and 12 bases separated the two germline ends. CDR3 length: 15 amino acids. In germline, CDR1 is SGHTA, CDR2 FQGNSA. The CDR3 DNA reads as TGTGCCAGCAGCTTAGGCCTAGGGGTAACCTACGAGCAGTACTTC. Its protein is CASSLGLGVTYEQYF.

This clonotype was seen at least ten times. This chain connects TRBV5-1 to TRBJ2-7, with a weak D call TRBD1 (5 bases). CDR1 SGHRS and CDR2 YFSETQ come from the germline V gene. Trimming took off 1 base at V and 3 bases at J, with 14 bases between the two ends. CDR3 length equals 15 residues. The CDR3 sequence is CASSLLGPEGYEQYF. DNA of the CDR3: TGCGCCAGCAGCTTGTTGGGGCCGGAAGGCTACGAGCAGTACTTC.

This clonotype was recorded at least ten times. The chain joins TRBV9 to TRBJ2-6, with a tentative D call TRBD2 (7 bases). Trimming stripped 3 bases from V and 1 base from J, with 17 bases between. There are 18 residues in the CDR3. From germline, CDR1 is SGDLS and CDR2 YYNGEE. In DNA form, the CDR3 reads TGTGCCAGCAGCGGGGAGGGACACCGGAGTTCTGGGGCCAACGTCCTGACTTTC. Its translation: CASSGEGHRSSGANVLTF.

This clonotype appeared many times. This chain connects TRBV7-2 to TRBJ2-3, with TRBD2 matching over 13 bases. V shed 3 bases and J 6 bases; nucleotides not matched to a gene: 3. Looked up from germline, CDR1 is SGHTA and CDR2 is FQGNSA. The CDR3 totals 15 residues. CDR3 in amino acids: CASSFQTSGGDTQYF. The CDR3 nucleotides read TGTGCCAGCAGCTTCCAGACTAGCGGGGGGGATACGCAGTATTTT.

The table lists this clonotype with many counts. The V and J genes are TRBV7-9 and TRBJ2-1, with 10 bases fitting TRBD2. Germline V gives CDR1 SEHNR, CDR2 FQNEAQ (reference sequence). The V and J ends lost 5 bases and 7 bases, in that order; junction bases with no gene match: 14. The CDR3 is 17 residues long. CDR3: CASSHLRGLAGVNEQFF. The CDR3 DNA is TGTGCCAGCAGCCACCTGAGGGGGCTAGCGGGGGTGAATGAGCAGTTCTTC.

This clonotype was counted ten times or more. The V call is TRBV20-1, the J call TRBJ1-2; D is possibly TRBD1 (5 bases). CDR3 length: 13 amino acids. The germline V gene encodes CDR1 DFQATT and CDR2 SNEGSKA (reference sequence). V lost 0 bases and J lost 7, with 12 bases in between. DNA of the CDR3: TGCAGTGCTAGAGAAGGGGAGGTTTCTGGCTACACCTTC. It is translated as CSAREGEVSGYTF.

This clonotype was found many times. CDR3 sequence: CASSSRGSGGVETQYF. DNA for the CDR3: TGTGCCAGCAGCTCCCGGGGTAGCGGGGGTGTCGAGACCCAGTACTTC. The gene calls are TRBV5-6 and TRBJ2-5, with 9 bases that match TRBD2. V gave up 3 bases and J gave up 5 bases; unmatched junction bases: 11. Germline V CDR1 and CDR2: SGHDT, YYEEEE. The CDR3 has 16 residues.

This clonotype came up a few times. The J gene is TRBJ2-3, the V gene TRBV12-5; 7 positions match TRBD2. Germline CDR1 reads LGHNT; CDR2 reads FRNRAP. V lost 4 bases and J lost 4; bases outside the gene matches: 8. This CDR3 spans 15 amino acids. The CDR3 spells CASGSDSGLPDTQYF. Written as DNA, the CDR3 is TGTGCTAGTGGTTCTGACTCGGGACTACCAGATACGCAGTATTTT.

This clonotype was picked up many times. The V and J genes are TRBV5-1 and TRBJ2-7; the match to TRBD1 covers 8 bases. V was pared by 6 bases and J by 0 bases, with 5 bases of the junction left unmatched. Germline V gene lookup returns CDR1 SGHRS and CDR2 YFSETQ. The CDR3 spans 14 residues. The CDR3 nucleotides read TGCGCCAGCACGGGACAGGTCAGCTCCTACGAGCAGTACTTC. Its protein product is CASTGQVSSYEQYF.

This clonotype has a count of ten or more. The CDR3 loop reads CASGGIGNEQFF. CDR3 DNA sequence: TGTGCCAGCGGGGGTATTGGGAATGAGCAGTTCTTC. The chain links TRBV2 to TRBJ2-1; D is tentatively TRBD1 or TRBD2 (5 bases each). V lost 8 bases, J lost 7 bases, and 12 bases lay in between. CDR1 is SNHLY and CDR2 is FYNNEI in the germline V gene. This CDR3 has 12 residues.

This clonotype was picked up many times. The V and J genes are TRBV12-3 or TRBV12-4 and TRBJ1-2, with D perhaps matching TRBD1 (5 bases). This CDR3 is built from 13 residues. The germline V and J ends were trimmed by 3 bases and 8 bases, with 13 bases remaining between them. The CDR3 coding sequence is TGTGCCAGCAGTTTGCAAGGGGCCCTGGGCTACACCTTC. It encodes CASSLQGALGYTF.

This clonotype is deemed medium-sized (0.01 to 0.1%). CDR3 protein: CASRPGNTIYF. CDR3 bases: TGTGCCAGCAGGCCAGGAAACACCATATATTTT. The chain is built from TRBV6-6 and TRBJ1-3; D remains unclear. Germline values: CDR1 MNHNY, CDR2 SVGAGI (reference sequence). Trimming left V 6 bases short and J 4 bases short, with 4 bases between. CDR3 length: 11 residues.

This clonotype appeared many times. V gene TRBV18 combines with J gene TRBJ2-2, with 7 bases matching TRBD1. Germline assignment: CDR1 KGHSH and CDR2 LQKENI. J gave up 2 bases and V 8 bases, and 11 bases lay outside the gene matches. CDR3 length: 16 amino acids. The CDR3 sequence: CASKSWDSQNTGELFF. DNA for the CDR3: TGTGCCAGCAAAAGTTGGGACAGCCAAAACACCGGGGAGCTGTTTTTT.